This T cell receptor beta chain was found in a study of T cell responses to AZD1222 COVID-19 vaccine. Study conclusions and caveats: Among AZD1222 vaccinees, only 5 to 7 were seropositive at baseline. Among the donors, most were white British and more were female, and clonal diversity was possibly underestimated.

The method was immunoSEQ multiplex PCR; TCRdb's version includes in-frame clones alone and lacks a portion of them. The repertoire holds 100,000 to 150,000 clones, about 90% seen once, with about 10% in the top ten. This clone was found a few times. What it binds is unknown. The origin of this receptor is an adult in good health. The sample was peripheral blood, taken on day 0 of AZD1222 vaccination.

CDR3 sequence reads: CASSFRTGGIGYTF. CDR3 nucleotide sequence: TGTGCCAGCAGCTTCCGGACAGGGGGTATAGGCTACACCTTC. The chain joins TRBV5-6 to TRBJ1-2; 10 positions agree with TRBD1. The V gene's germline CDR1 is SGHDT and CDR2 YYEEEE. The CDR3 spans 14 residues. The V gene end was trimmed by 2 bases and the J gene end by 8 bases; junction bases not matched to a gene: 6.